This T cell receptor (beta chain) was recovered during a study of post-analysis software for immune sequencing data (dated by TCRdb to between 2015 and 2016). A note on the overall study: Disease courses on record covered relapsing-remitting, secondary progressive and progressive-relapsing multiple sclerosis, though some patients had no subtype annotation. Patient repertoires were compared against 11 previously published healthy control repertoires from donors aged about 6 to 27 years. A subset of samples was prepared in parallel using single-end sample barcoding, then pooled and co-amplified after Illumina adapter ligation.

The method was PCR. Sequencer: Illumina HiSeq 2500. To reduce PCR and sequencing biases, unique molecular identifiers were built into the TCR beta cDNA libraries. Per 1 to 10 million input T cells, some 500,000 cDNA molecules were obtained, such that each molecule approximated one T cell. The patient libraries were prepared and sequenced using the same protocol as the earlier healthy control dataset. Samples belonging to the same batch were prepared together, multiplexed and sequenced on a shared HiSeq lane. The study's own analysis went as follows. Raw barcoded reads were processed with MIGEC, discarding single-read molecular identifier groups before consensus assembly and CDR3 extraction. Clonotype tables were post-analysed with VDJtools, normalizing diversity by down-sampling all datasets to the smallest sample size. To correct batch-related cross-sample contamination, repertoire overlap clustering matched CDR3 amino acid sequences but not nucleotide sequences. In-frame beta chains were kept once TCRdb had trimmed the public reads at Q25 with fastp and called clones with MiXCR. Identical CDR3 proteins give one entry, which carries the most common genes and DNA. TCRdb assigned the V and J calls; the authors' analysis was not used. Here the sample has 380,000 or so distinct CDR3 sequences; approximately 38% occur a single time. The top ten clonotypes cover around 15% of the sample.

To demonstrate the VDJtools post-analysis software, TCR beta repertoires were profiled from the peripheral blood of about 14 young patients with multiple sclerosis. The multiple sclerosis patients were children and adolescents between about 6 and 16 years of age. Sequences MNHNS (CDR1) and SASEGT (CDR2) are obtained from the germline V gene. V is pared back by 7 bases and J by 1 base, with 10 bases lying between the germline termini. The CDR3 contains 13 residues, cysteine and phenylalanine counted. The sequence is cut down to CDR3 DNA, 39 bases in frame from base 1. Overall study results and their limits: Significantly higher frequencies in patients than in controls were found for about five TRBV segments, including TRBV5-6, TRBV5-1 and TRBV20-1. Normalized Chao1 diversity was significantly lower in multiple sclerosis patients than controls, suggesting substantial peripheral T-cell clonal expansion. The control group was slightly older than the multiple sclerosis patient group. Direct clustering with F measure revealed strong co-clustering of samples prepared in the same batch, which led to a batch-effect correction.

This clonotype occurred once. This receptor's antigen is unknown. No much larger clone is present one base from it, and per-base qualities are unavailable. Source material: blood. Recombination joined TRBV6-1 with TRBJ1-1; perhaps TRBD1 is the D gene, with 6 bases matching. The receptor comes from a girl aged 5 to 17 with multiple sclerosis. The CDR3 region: CASTQGGNTEAFF. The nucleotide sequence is TGTGCCAGCACCCAAGGGGGGAACACTGAAGCTTTCTTT.